A selection of T cell receptor beta chains follows, all from one sample in a study of Ad26.COV2.S vaccination and SARS-CoV-2 variants. Method: immunoSEQ multiplex PCR; TCRdb's copy keeps in-frame clones and lacks some. The data show around 420,000 clones, around 87% seen once. The source was peripheral blood, collected in a trial of Ad26.COV2.S vaccine versus placebo. Receptor source: a person between 18 and 59 years old who received the Ad26.COV2.S COVID-19 vaccine or a placebo. CDR3s include the opening cysteine and the closing phenylalanine or tryptophan. D genes are given only for firm matches. Where a row states a size, it is once, few, many or the class of an expanded clone; other rows omit it.

d_call j_call v_call clone_size cdr3_nt cdr3_aa
- TRBJ2-5 TRBV6-2/TRBV6-3 - TGTGCCAGCAGTTATTCCCAAGAGACCCAGTACTTC CASSYSQETQYF
- TRBJ2-7 TRBV4-1 - TGCGCCAGCAGCCAGGGAAGAGGGGGCCTAGCGAACGAGCAGTACTTC CASSQGRGGLANEQYF
- TRBJ1-5 TRBV7-2 once TGTGCCAGCAGCTTAGCGGTGGGGGGACTTGCTTGGCCCCAGCATTTT CASSLAVGGLAWPQHF
- TRBJ2-1 TRBV21-1 - TGTGCCAGCAGCAAAGCGAACCGGGACAGGCCGTCCTACAATGAGCAGTTCTTC CASSKANRDRPSYNEQFF
TRBD1 TRBJ2-3 TRBV29-1 once TGCAGCGTTGAAGTCTGGGGACAGGTGAACACAGATACGCAGTATTTT CSVEVWGQVNTDTQYF
TRBD1 TRBJ2-7 TRBV7-3 once TGTGCCAGCAGCCCCCAGACAGGGGGCGACTACGAGCAGTACTTC CASSPQTGGDYEQYF
- TRBJ1-5 TRBV2 - TGTGCCAGCAGTGAAGCCCGAAGGGAGATGGGTAATCAGCCCCAGCATTTT CASSEARREMGNQPQHF
- TRBJ2-3 TRBV28 - TGTGCCAGCAGTTTGGGTTCCACAGATACGCAGTATTTT CASSLGSTDTQYF
- TRBJ1-6 TRBV27 - TGTGCCAGCAGTACTCGGACAGTAACCTTACATAATTCACCCCTCCACTTT CASSTRTVTLHNSPLHF
- TRBJ2-3 TRBV10-3 - TGTGCCATCAGTGGCAGGGGCTTTGATACGCAGTATTTT CAISGRGFDTQYF
- TRBJ2-3 TRBV6-6 - TGTGCCAGCAAATTCCTCGAGAGTCCCAGCACAGATACGCAGTATTTT CASKFLESPSTDTQYF
- TRBJ2-3 TRBV19 - TGTGCCAGTAAGGGCCTCTACGTCGCAGATACGCAGTATTTT CASKGLYVADTQYF
TRBD2 TRBJ2-1 TRBV7-2 - TGTGCCAGCAGCTTAGGCGGGGGGGCAGTTTTTGAGCAGTTCTTC CASSLGGGAVFEQFF
TRBD2 TRBJ2-2 TRBV6-2/TRBV6-3 many TGTGCCAGCAACCCCGGGGGGACTGACACCGGGGAGCTGTTTTTT CASNPGGTDTGELFF
TRBD1 TRBJ1-4 TRBV3-1/TRBV3-2 - TGTGCCAGCAGCCAAGCCTTACCCGGGACAGGGAGAGAAAAACTGTTTTTT CASSQALPGTGREKLFF
- TRBJ2-1 TRBV20-1 - TGCAGTGCTAGATGGGGTTGGGAGCAGTTCTTC CSARWGWEQFF